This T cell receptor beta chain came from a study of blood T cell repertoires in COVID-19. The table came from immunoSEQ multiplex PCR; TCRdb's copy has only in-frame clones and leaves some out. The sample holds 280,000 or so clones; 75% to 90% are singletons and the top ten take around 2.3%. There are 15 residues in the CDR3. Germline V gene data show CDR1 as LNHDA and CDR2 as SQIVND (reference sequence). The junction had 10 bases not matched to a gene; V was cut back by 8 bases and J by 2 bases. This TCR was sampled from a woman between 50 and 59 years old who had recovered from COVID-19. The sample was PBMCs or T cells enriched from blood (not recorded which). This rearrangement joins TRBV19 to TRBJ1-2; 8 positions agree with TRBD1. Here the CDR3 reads CASREQGVANYGYTF. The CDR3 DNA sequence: TGTGCCAGTCGGGAACAGGGGGTCGCGAACTATGGCTACACCTTC.